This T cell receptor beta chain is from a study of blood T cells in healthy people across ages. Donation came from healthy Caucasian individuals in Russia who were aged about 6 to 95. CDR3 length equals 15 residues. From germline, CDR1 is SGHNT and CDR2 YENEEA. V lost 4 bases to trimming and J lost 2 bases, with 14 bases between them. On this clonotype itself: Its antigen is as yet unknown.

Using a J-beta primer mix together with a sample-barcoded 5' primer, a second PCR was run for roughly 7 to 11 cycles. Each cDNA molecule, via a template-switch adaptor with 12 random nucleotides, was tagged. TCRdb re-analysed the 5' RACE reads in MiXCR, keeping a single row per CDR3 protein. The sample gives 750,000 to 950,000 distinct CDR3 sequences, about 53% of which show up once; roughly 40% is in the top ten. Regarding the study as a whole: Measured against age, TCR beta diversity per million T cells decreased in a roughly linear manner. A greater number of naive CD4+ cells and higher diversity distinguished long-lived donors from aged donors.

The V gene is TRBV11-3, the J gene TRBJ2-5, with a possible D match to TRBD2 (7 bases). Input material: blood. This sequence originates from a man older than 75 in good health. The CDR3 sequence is CASSWGASGQETQYF. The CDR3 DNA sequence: TGTGCCAGCAGCTGGGGGGCTAGCGGACAAGAGACCCAGTACTTC.